Listed below are T cell receptor beta chains from one sample, sequenced in a study of vaccination effects on CD4 cells after COVID-19. Generated by immunoSEQ multiplex PCR, the TCRdb table keeps only in-frame clones and is missing some. The sample carries fewer than 40,000 clones, 55% to 80% recorded once. Their antigens are not known. Material: CD4+ T cells from PBMCs cultured without peptide, obtained before COVID-19 vaccination. These receptors all stem from a human donor who received a COVID-19 vaccine. CDR3s include the opening cysteine and the closing phenylalanine or tryptophan. Fields, in order: D gene, J gene, CDR3 length, V gene, clone size, CDR3 protein, CDR3 DNA. The D gene is left open where the match is weak. Part of the rows lack a size; the others show once, few, many or a class for expanded clones.

>-|TRBJ1-3|21|TRBV11-3|few
CASSLESPGIWAVQSGNTIYF
TGTGCCAGCAGCTTAGAGTCTCCCGGGATCTGGGCCGTCCAATCTGGAAACACCATATATTTT
>-|TRBJ1-6|13|TRBV6-6|-
CASATGSGSPLHF
TGTGCCAGCGCCACAGGGTCGGGGTCACCCCTCCACTTT
>-|TRBJ2-1|14|TRBV2|few
CASSWTFSYNEQFF
TGTGCCAGCAGTTGGACTTTTTCCTACAATGAGCAGTTCTTC
>-|TRBJ2-1|15|TRBV5-6|-
CASSLGTTRGNEQFF
TGTGCCAGCAGCTTGGGTACCACCCGGGGAAATGAGCAGTTCTTC
>-|TRBJ1-5|15|TRBV5-6|few
CASSADPTGNQPQHF
TGTGCCAGCAGCGCGGACCCGACGGGCAATCAGCCCCAGCATTTT
>-|TRBJ2-6|16|TRBV5-1|-
CASSFSGGPGANVLTF
TGCGCCAGCAGCTTCTCGGGGGGCCCTGGGGCCAACGTCCTGACTTTC
>-|TRBJ1-2|15|TRBV7-9|-
CASSLWTDINYGYTF
TGTGCCAGCAGCCTTTGGACAGATATTAACTATGGCTACACCTTC
>TRBD2|TRBJ2-1|16|TRBV19|-
CASSVTSGVSYNEQFF
TGTGCCAGTAGTGTGACTAGCGGGGTGTCCTACAATGAGCAGTTCTTC
>-|TRBJ2-2|13|TRBV19|-
CATAAANTGELFF
TGTGCCACAGCCGCAGCGAACACCGGGGAGCTGTTTTTT
>TRBD1|TRBJ2-2|15|TRBV23-1|-
CASSQGQANTGELFF
TGCGCCAGCAGTCAAGGACAGGCGAACACCGGGGAGCTGTTTTTT
>-|TRBJ2-2|15|TRBV11-3|-
CASSQWLGTTGELFF
TGTGCCAGCAGCCAGTGGTTGGGCACCACCGGGGAGCTGTTTTTT
>-|TRBJ1-3|14|TRBV19|-
CASTKQQTGNTIYF
TGTGCCAGTACAAAACAGCAGACTGGAAACACCATATATTTT
>-|TRBJ2-4|18|TRBV4-1|once
CASSQDRSSDLAKNIQYF
TGCGCCAGCAGCCAAGATCGGTCCTCCGACCTAGCCAAAAACATTCAGTACTTC
>-|TRBJ2-1|14|TRBV5-1|few
CASSLGSVMDEQFF
TGCGCCAGCAGCTTGGGGAGTGTTATGGATGAGCAGTTCTTC
>TRBD2|TRBJ2-2|15|TRBV19|-
CASSIVGLNTGELFF
TGTGCCAGTAGTATAGTGGGACTAAACACCGGGGAGCTGTTTTTT
>-|TRBJ1-2|13|TRBV11-2|few
CASSPGGHWGYTF
TGTGCCAGCAGCCCTGGAGGGCACTGGGGCTACACCTTC
>-|TRBJ2-5|15|TRBV3-1/TRBV3-2|-
CASSQDRGWRETQYF
TGTGCCAGCAGCCAAGATCGGGGGTGGAGAGAGACCCAGTACTTC
>TRBD2|TRBJ2-5|13|TRBV12-3/TRBV12-4|-
CASSFFGGETQYF
TGTGCCAGCAGTTTTTTCGGGGGGGAGACCCAGTACTTC
>TRBD2|TRBJ2-7|13|TRBV13|-
CASSSSGRRLQYF
TGTGCCAGCAGCTCTAGCGGGAGAAGACTCCAGTACTTC
>-|TRBJ1-1|14|TRBV3-1/TRBV3-2|-
CASSQVGRNTEAFF
TGTGCCAGCAGCCAGGTAGGACGGAACACTGAAGCTTTCTTT
>TRBD1|TRBJ2-1|15|TRBV5-4|-
CASSTRDRGSNEQFF
TGTGCCAGCAGCACAAGGGACAGGGGGTCCAATGAGCAGTTCTTC
>-|TRBJ2-7|13|TRBV15|-
CATSRDQAREQYF
TGTGCCACCAGCAGAGATCAGGCCCGGGAGCAGTACTTC
>TRBD1|TRBJ2-7|13|TRBV19|-
CASSGQGNYEQYF
TGTGCCAGTTCCGGACAGGGGAACTACGAGCAGTACTTC